Shown below are 20 T cell receptor beta chains from a single sample sequenced in a study of T cells in Graves' hyperthyroidism and ophthalmopathy. Authors of the study amplified TCR beta CDR3 regions from RNA transcripts. The HTBI primer set was used in a first-round RT-PCR of the TCR CDR3. TCRdb passed the multiplex PCR reads through MiXCR, listing each CDR3 protein once. Among 200,000 to 250,000 distinct CDR3 sequences, around 24% were seen once, and the ten largest hold 35%. The sample comprised blood. Receptors originate from a woman in her thirties or forties with Graves' ophthalmopathy.

The DNA of the CDR3 is TGTGCCAGCGGACGCTCTACTAACTATGGCTACACCTTC. Translated: CASGRSTNYGYTF. V is TRBV6-1 and J is TRBJ1-2, with unresolved D. Per the germline V gene, CDR1 is MNHNS and CDR2 is SASEGT. Trimming removed 8 bases at V and 0 bases at J, with 10 bases between. CDR3 length equals 13 residues.

This clonotype was detected many times. The chain uses TRBV11-2 and TRBJ2-2; 9 bases are shared with TRBD1. The CDR3 totals 15 residues. CDR1 SGHAT and CDR2 FQNNGV come from the germline V gene. J was trimmed by 3 bases and V by 3 bases; bases with no gene match: 2. DNA for the CDR3: TGTGCCAGCAGCTTTTGGACAGGGGACACCGGGGAGCTGTTTTTT. Translating it yields CASSFWTGDTGELFF. The full variable domain, rest sourced from reference TRBV11-2 and TRBJ2-2, is EAGVAQSPRYKIIEKRQSVAFWCNPISGHATLYWYQQILGQGPKLLIQFQNNGVVDDSQLPKDRFSAERLKGVDSTLKIQPAKLEDSAVYLCASSFWTGDTGELFFGEGSRLTVL.

The rearrangement uses TRBV19 and TRBJ1-2, with D perhaps TRBD1 (5 bases). V was trimmed by 3 bases and J by 0 bases, leaving 11 bases between them. Germline values: CDR1 LNHDA, CDR2 SQIVND (reference sequence). The CDR3 covers 15 residues. CDR3 nucleotide sequence: TGTGCCAGTAGTATCCGACAGACCCCTAACTATGGCTACACCTTC. Translated: CASSIRQTPNYGYTF.

The chain is built from TRBV28 and TRBJ2-7; no reliable D call. Germline CDR1 MDHEN, CDR2 SYDVKM. The CDR3 contains 12 residues. Trimming removed 6 bases at V and 9 bases at J, with 15 bases between. The CDR3 nucleotides are TGTGCCAGCAGCCCTTTAGGGCCTGTGCAGTACTTC. Translation: CASSPLGPVQYF.

This clonotype was seen at least ten times. The rearrangement links TRBV6-1 to TRBJ2-7, with 12 nucleotides matching TRBD1. This CDR3 region has 15 residues. CDR1 and CDR2 from the germline V gene are MNHNS and SASEGT. V lost 3 bases, J lost 4 bases, and 4 bases stayed unmatched. Here the CDR3 reads CASSDPGQGAYEQYF. The CDR3 nucleotides are TGTGCCAGCAGTGATCCGGGACAGGGGGCTTACGAGCAGTACTTC.

This clonotype was seen repeatedly, ten times or more. This chain joins TRBV19 and TRBJ2-5; 7 positions match TRBD2. CDR3 length: 16 residues. J lost 5 bases, V lost 4 bases, and 13 bases had no gene match. Germline assignment: CDR1 LNHDA and CDR2 SQIVND (reference sequence). CDR3 nucleotides: TGTGCCAGTAGTACGATACCCGTTAGGGGAGGGGAGACCCAGTACTTC. Its protein is CASSTIPVRGGETQYF.

This clonotype occurred many times. This rearrangement joins TRBV28 to TRBJ2-2, with 8 bases fitting TRBD1. Germline CDR1 MDHEN, CDR2 SYDVKM. V lost 4 bases and J lost 2; bases outside the gene matches: 6. The CDR3 is 16 amino acids. The CDR3 DNA reads as TGTGCCAGCAGTTCCAGGGACAGGATTAACACCGGGGAGCTGTTTTTT. It yields the protein CASSSRDRINTGELFF.

This clonotype was picked up many times. With a much larger clone just one base away, this may be a read error. In this CDR3 the conserved last residue, phenylalanine or tryptophan, is missing, so a read error is likely. This rearrangement joins TRBV12-3 or TRBV12-4 to TRBJ2-7; D ambiguous. V lost 2 bases and J 0 bases, leaving 11 bases between the germline ends. CDR3 length: 15 amino acids. CDR3 loop: CASSLRAGDSYEQYL. CDR3 sequence (DNA): TGTGCCAGCAGTTTAAGGGCAGGCGACTCCTACGAGCAGTACCTC.

The chain combines TRBV12-3 or TRBV12-4 with TRBJ2-5; 11 positions match TRBD2. The CDR3 is 16 residues long. V dropped 4 bases and J dropped 2; count of bases not matched to a gene: 6. For the CDR3, the DNA is TGTGCCAGCAGTTCGTCCGGGACTAGCGGACAAGAGACCCAGTACTTC. Translation gives CASSSSGTSGQETQYF.

This clonotype was recorded a few times. A single base separates this from a much larger clone, so it may be a read error. This chain uses TRBV4-2 with TRBJ2-2; D not resolved. The V gene lost 1 base and the J gene lost 8 bases, with 8 bases spanning the gap. Germline values: CDR1 LGHNA, CDR2 YNFKEQ. The length of the CDR3 is 13 residues. The CDR3 spells CASSQADLGELFF. Here the CDR3 DNA reads TGTGCCAGCAGCCAAGCTGATTTAGGGGAGCTGTTTTTT.

This clonotype was found many times. The V gene is TRBV25-1, the J gene TRBJ2-2, with a weak D call TRBD1 (6 bases). V lost 2 bases and J lost 9, with 13 bases in between. The germline V gene encodes CDR1 MGHDK and CDR2 SYGVNS. This CDR3 has 14 residues. For the CDR3, the DNA is TGTGCCAGCAGTGAAAAGCAGGGGTATAGGGAGCTGTTTTTT. Translating it yields CASSEKQGYRELFF.

This clonotype has at least ten counts. V is TRBV15 and J is TRBJ2-7; D perhaps matches TRBD2 (7 bases). Germline-derived CDR1 and CDR2 are LNHNV and YYDKDF (reference sequence). The CDR3 runs to 16 residues. V was shortened by 0 bases and J by 6 bases, with 18 bases between the two germline ends. The CDR3 DNA is TGTGCCACCAGCAGAGAACAGGGCATTGTAGCGGGCGAGCAGTACTTC. This translates into CATSREQGIVAGEQYF. Combining the CDR3 with reference TRBV15 and TRBJ2-7 gives the whole variable domain DAMVIQNPRYQVTQFGKPVTLSCSQTLNHNVMYWYQQKSSQAPKLLFHYYDKDFNNEADTPDNFQSRRPNTSFCFLDIRSPGLGDTAMYLCATSREQGIVAGEQYFGPGTRLTVT.

This clonotype was seen repeatedly, ten times or more. V and J are TRBV29-1 and TRBJ2-3; D remains ambiguous. The CDR3 spans 14 residues. Germline CDR1 SQVTM, CDR2 ANQGSEA. Trimming cost V 6 bases and J 2 bases, with 15 bases left between them. The CDR3 loop is CSVPLERYTDTQYF. CDR3 DNA sequence: TGCAGCGTCCCGCTTGAGAGGTACACAGATACGCAGTATTTT.

This clonotype was counted ten times or more. The chain uses TRBV28 and TRBJ1-1, with no clear D. Germline CDR1 reads MDHEN; CDR2 reads SYDVKM. Trimming shortened V by 6 bases and J by 6 bases, and 11 bases separated the two germline ends. The CDR3 spans 12 residues. CDR3 DNA sequence: TGTGCCAGCAGGGATCCAGTTGCTGAAGCTTTCTTT. It yields the protein CASRDPVAEAFF.

In this sample, this clonotype turned up many times. This chain joins TRBV20-1 and TRBJ2-7, with 11 bases matching TRBD2. The ends lost 6 bases at V and 6 bases at J; junction bases unmatched: 7. The CDR3 consists of 13 residues. Germline V gene lookup returns CDR1 DFQATT and CDR2 SNEGSKA (reference sequence). The CDR3 loop is CSAKLAGESEQYF. The CDR3 DNA reads TGCAGTGCCAAACTAGCGGGAGAGAGCGAGCAGTACTTC.

In this sample, this clonotype turned up many times. CDR3 region: CSANPAETNTEAFF. The CDR3 DNA sequence: TGCAGTGCCAACCCTGCAGAAACGAACACTGAAGCTTTCTTT. This chain connects TRBV20-1 to TRBJ1-1; D gene uncertain. The germline gives CDR1 DFQATT, CDR2 SNEGSKA (reference sequence). V lost 6 bases and J 1 base, leaving 15 bases between the germline ends. This CDR3 is built from 14 residues.

This clonotype came up a few times. This chain uses TRBV14 with TRBJ1-6, with D possibly being TRBD1 (5 bases). CDR1 and CDR2 from the germline V gene are SGHDN and FVKESK. This CDR3 has 14 amino acids. Trimming cost V 4 bases and J 10 bases, with 14 bases left between them. The CDR3, as DNA: TGTGCCAGCAGCCCGGGACTTCCCAGGTCACCCCTCCACTTT. The encoded protein is CASSPGLPRSPLHF. Looking up the rest from reference TRBV14 and TRBJ1-6 gives the full variable domain: EAGVTQFPSHSVIEKGQTVTLRCDPISGHDNLYWYRRVMGKEIKFLLHFVKESKQDESGMPNNRFLAERTGGTYSTLKVQPAELEDSGVYFCASSPGLPRSPLHFGNGTRLTVT.

In its sample, this clonotype was seen many times. The chain is built from TRBV11-2 and TRBJ2-2; D is uncertain. This CDR3 region has 15 residues. V was shortened by 2 bases and J by 4 bases, with 11 bases between the two germline ends. CDR1 is SGHAT and CDR2 is FQNNGV in the germline V gene. Here the CDR3 reads CASSLYQGGTGELFF. CDR3 nucleotide sequence: TGTGCCAGCAGCTTATATCAAGGCGGCACCGGGGAGCTGTTTTTT.

This clonotype was detected many times. The chain couples TRBV7-9 to TRBJ2-2; no clear D gene. This CDR3 spans 10 amino acids. V lost 11 bases, J lost 6 bases, and 7 bases lay in between. The V gene's germline CDR1 is SEHNR and CDR2 FQNEAQ (reference sequence). The CDR3 DNA reads as TGTGCCGGCCTACCCGGGGAGCTGTTTTTT. Translation gives CAGLPGELFF. Variable domain in full (rest from reference TRBV7-9 and TRBJ2-2): DTGVSQNPRHKITKRGQNVTFRCDPISEHNRLYWYRQTLGQGPEFLTYFQNEAQLEKSRLLSDRFSAERPKGSFSTLEIQRTEQGDSAMYLCAGLPGELFFGEGSRLTVL.

The chain carries TRBV30 and TRBJ2-7; D may be TRBD1 or TRBD2 (5 bases each). V lost 4 bases, J lost 3 bases, and 16 bases lay in between. This CDR3 region has 14 residues. Germline CDR1 and CDR2: GTSNPN and SVGIG (reference sequence). Here the CDR3 DNA reads TGTGCCTGGAAAGAGGGACCGAAGAGCTACGAGCAGTACTTC. It specifies CAWKEGPKSYEQYF.